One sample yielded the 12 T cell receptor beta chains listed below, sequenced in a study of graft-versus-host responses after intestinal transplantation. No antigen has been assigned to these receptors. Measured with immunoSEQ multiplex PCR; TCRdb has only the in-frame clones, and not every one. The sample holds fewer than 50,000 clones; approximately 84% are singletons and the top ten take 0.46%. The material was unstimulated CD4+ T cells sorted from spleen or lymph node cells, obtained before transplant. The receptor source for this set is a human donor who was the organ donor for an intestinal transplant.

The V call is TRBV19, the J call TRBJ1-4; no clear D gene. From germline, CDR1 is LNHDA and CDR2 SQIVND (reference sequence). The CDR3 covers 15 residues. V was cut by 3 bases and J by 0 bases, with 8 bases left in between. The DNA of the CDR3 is TGTGCCAGTAGTATCGGCGGTGCAACTAATGAAAAACTGTTTTTT. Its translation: CASSIGGATNEKLFF.

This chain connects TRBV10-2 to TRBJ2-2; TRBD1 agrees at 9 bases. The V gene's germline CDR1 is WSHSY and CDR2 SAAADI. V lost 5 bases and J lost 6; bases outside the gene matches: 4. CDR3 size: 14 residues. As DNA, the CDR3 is TGCGCCAGCAGTACACGGACAGGGGCCGGGGAGCTGTTTTTT. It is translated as CASSTRTGAGELFF.

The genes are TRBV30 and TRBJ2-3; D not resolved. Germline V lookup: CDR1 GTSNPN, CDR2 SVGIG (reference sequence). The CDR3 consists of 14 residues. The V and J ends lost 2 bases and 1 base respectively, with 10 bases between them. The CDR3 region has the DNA TGTGCCTGGAGTCTAGTGGTGGGCACAGATACGCAGTATTTT. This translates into CAWSLVVGTDTQYF. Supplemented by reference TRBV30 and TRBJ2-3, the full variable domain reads SQTIHQWPATLVQPVGSPLSLECTVEGTSNPNLYWYRQAAGRGLQLLFYSVGIGQISSEVPQNLSASRPQDRQFILSSKKLLLSDSGFYLCAWSLVVGTDTQYFGPGTRLTVL.

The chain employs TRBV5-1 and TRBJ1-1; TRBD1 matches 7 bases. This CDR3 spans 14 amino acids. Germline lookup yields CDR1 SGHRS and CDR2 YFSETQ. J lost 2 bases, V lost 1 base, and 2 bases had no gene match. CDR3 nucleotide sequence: TGCGCCAGCAGCTTGTGGACAGGAAACACTGAAGCTTTCTTT. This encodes CASSLWTGNTEAFF.

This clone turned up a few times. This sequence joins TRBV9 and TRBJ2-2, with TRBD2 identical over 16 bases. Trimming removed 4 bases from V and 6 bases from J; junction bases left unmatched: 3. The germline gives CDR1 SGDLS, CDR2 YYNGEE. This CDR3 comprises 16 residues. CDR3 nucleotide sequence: TGTGCCAGCAGCCCGGGACTAGCGGGGGGGCCCGGGGAGCTGTTTTTT. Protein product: CASSPGLAGGPGELFF.

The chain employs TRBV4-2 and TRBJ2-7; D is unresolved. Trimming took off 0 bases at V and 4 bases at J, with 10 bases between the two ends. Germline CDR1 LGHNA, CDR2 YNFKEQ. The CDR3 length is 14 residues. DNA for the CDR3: TGTGCCAGCAGCCAAGATGACGGTGGATACGAGCAGTACTTC. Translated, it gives CASSQDDGGYEQYF.

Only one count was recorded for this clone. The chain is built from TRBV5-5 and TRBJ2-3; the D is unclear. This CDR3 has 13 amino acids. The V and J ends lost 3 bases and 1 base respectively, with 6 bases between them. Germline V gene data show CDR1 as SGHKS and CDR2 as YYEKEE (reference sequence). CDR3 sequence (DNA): TGTGCCAGCAGCTCGCCTGGCACAGATACGCAGTATTTT. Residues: CASSSPGTDTQYF.

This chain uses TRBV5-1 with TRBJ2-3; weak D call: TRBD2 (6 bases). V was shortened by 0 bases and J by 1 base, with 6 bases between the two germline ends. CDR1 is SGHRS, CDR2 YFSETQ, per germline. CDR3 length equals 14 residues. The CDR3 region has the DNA TGCGCCAGCAGCTTGGCTAGCGGCACAGATACGCAGTATTTT. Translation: CASSLASGTDTQYF.

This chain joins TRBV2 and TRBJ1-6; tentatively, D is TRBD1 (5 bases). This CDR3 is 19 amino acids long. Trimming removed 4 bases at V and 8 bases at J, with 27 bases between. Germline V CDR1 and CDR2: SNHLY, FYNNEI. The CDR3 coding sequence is TGTGCCAGCAGTGTTGACCCGGGACGTGCCTCTTTGGGGGATTCACCCCTCCACTTT. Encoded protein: CASSVDPGRASLGDSPLHF.

In DNA, the CDR3 is TGTGCCAGCTCACCACTAGCGGGGGGTACAGATACGCAGTATTTT. Translating it yields CASSPLAGGTDTQYF. The rearrangement links TRBV18 to TRBJ2-3, with 10 bases aligning to TRBD2. The CDR3 runs 15 residues. Germline CDR1 and CDR2: KGHSH and LQKENI. V lost 1 base and J lost 3; bases outside the gene matches: 1.

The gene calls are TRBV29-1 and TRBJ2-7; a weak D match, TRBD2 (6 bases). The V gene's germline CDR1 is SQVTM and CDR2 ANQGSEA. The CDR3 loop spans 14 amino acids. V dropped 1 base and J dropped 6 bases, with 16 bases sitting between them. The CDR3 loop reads CSVEGWTTGLEQYF. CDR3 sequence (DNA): TGCAGCGTTGAAGGGTGGACTACGGGTCTCGAGCAGTACTTC.

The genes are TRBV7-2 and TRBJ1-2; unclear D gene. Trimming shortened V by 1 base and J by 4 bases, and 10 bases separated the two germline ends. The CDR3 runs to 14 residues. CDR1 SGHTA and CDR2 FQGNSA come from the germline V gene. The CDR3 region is CASSLDYGGYGYTF. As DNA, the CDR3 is TGTGCCAGCAGCTTAGATTACGGTGGCTATGGCTACACCTTC.